Listed below are T cell receptor beta chains from one sample, sequenced in a study of blood T cell repertoires in COVID-19. Using immunoSEQ multiplex PCR, the repertoire was profiled, and TCRdb retains in-frame clones only, with some absent. Altogether some 35,000 clones are present, about 88% being singletons, with the ten largest covering about 31%. The sequenced sample was peripheral blood. These receptors all stem from a man between 70 and 80 years old with active COVID-19. CDR3s include the opening cysteine and the closing phenylalanine or tryptophan. The D gene is left open where the match is weak. For some rows the clone size is stated as once, few or many, or as a class when expanded; others skip it.

TRBJ2-1	TRBV6-2/TRBV6-3	TRBD2	NA	TGTGCCAGCAGCCCTATCGTAGTTAGCGGGGGGTACTACAATGAGCAGTTCTTC	CASSPIVVSGGYYNEQFF
TRBJ2-4	TRBV7-8	NA	NA	TGTGCCAGCAGCTCCCGCAGGGATAGCATTCAGTACTTC	CASSSRRDSIQYF
TRBJ2-7	TRBV19	NA	NA	TGTGCCAGTAGTGGGAGACAGGGAGGCTACGAGCAGTACTTC	CASSGRQGGYEQYF
TRBJ2-7	TRBV6-5	NA	once	TGTGCCAGCAGTTACATTCCAGGGGTCGAGCAGTACTTC	CASSYIPGVEQYF
TRBJ1-3	TRBV7-2	NA	NA	TGTGCCAGCAGCTTATACTCTGGAAACACCATATATTTT	CASSLYSGNTIYF
TRBJ2-3	TRBV7-9	NA	NA	TGTGCCAGCAGCTCTCAGGGTTTGGATACGCAGTATTTT	CASSSQGLDTQYF
TRBJ1-3	TRBV20-1	TRBD1	few	TGCAGTGCTAGTACAGGGGTCCCGAGCTCTGGAAACACCATATATTTT	CSASTGVPSSGNTIYF
TRBJ1-5	TRBV19	NA	NA	TGTGCCAGTAGTATGGTGTCGCAGGGGTTGCAGCCCCAGCATTTT	CASSMVSQGLQPQHF
TRBJ2-7	TRBV6-2/TRBV6-3	NA	NA	TGTGCCAGCAGTTACGCCACGGGATACGAGCAGTACTTC	CASSYATGYEQYF
TRBJ1-5	TRBV5-8	TRBD1	NA	TGTGCCAGCAGCACTGGACAGGGACCCTTCAATCAGCCCCAGCATTTT	CASSTGQGPFNQPQHF
TRBJ2-7	TRBV6-6	TRBD1	NA	TGTGCCAGCAACCTACAGGGGGCCCGCAACGAGCAGTACTTC	CASNLQGARNEQYF
TRBJ1-1	TRBV30	TRBD1	NA	TGTGCCTGGAGGGGGACAGGGAGGTATACTGAAGCTTTCTTT	CAWRGTGRYTEAFF
TRBJ1-1	TRBV16	NA	once	TGTGCCAGCAGCCAAATGCCAAGAGGGGGCACTGAAGCTTTCTTT	CASSQMPRGGTEAFF
TRBJ2-7	TRBV13	TRBD2	NA	TGTGCCAGCAGCTTCGGACTAGCGGAAACCCCCTACGAGCAGTACTTC	CASSFGLAETPYEQYF
TRBJ2-1	TRBV4-2	NA	NA	TGTGCCAGCAGCCAAGATAGGGCTAGCGCCAGCTCCTACAATGAGCAGTTCTTC	CASSQDRASASSYNEQFF
TRBJ1-6	TRBV5-1	TRBD1	NA	TGCGCCAGCAAGGAACAGGGGGCGTATTCACCCCTCCACTTT	CASKEQGAYSPLHF
TRBJ2-2	TRBV27	NA	NA	TGTGCCAGCAGGACCGTGACAACCGGGGAGCTGTTTTTT	CASRTVTTGELFF
TRBJ2-1	TRBV19	TRBD1	NA	TGTGCCAGTAGTCCTCGGGACAGGGGGACCAATGAGCAGTTCTTC	CASSPRDRGTNEQFF
TRBJ2-2	TRBV10-1	TRBD2	NA	TGCGCCAGCAGGGATAATCCGGGGGGGCCGGGAACCGGGGAGCTGTTTTTT	CASRDNPGGPGTGELFF
TRBJ2-7	TRBV30	NA	NA	TGTGCCTGGAGCCGGGGAACCTACGAGCAGTACTTC	CAWSRGTYEQYF
TRBJ1-2	TRBV6-1	TRBD1	NA	TGTGCCAGCAGTGACACAGGGGGCGCCTATGGCTACACCTTC	CASSDTGGAYGYTF
TRBJ2-1	TRBV5-1	TRBD2	once	TGCGCCAGCAGCTGGGGACTAGCGGGGTTATACAATGAGCAGTTCTTC	CASSWGLAGLYNEQFF
TRBJ2-7	TRBV7-9	TRBD2	NA	TGTGCCAGCAGCTTAGGACTAGCGGGATCCTACGAGCAGTACTTC	CASSLGLAGSYEQYF
TRBJ2-3	TRBV5-1	NA	NA	TGCGCCAGCAGACCCGGACAGTACACAGATACGCAGTATTTT	CASRPGQYTDTQYF
TRBJ2-1	TRBV28	TRBD2	NA	TGTGCCAGCAGACGGTATCGGGAGGGGGGGGACAATGAGCAGTTCTTC	CASRRYREGGDNEQFF
TRBJ2-7	TRBV6-5	TRBD1	NA	TGTGCCAGCAGCCCGACAGGGCGCGAGCAGTACTTC	CASSPTGREQYF
TRBJ2-2	TRBV7-3	NA	NA	TGTGCCAGCAGTTTGAGGATCACCGGGGAGCTGTTTTTT	CASSLRITGELFF
TRBJ2-1	TRBV7-2	TRBD2	NA	TGTGCCAGCAGCTTAGGGTCTACTAGCGGGAGAAATGAGCAGTTCTTC	CASSLGSTSGRNEQFF
TRBJ2-7	TRBV20-1	NA	NA	TGCAGTGCTAGTAAGGGACACTCCATGGGATACGAGCAGTACTTC	CSASKGHSMGYEQYF
TRBJ2-7	TRBV5-4	NA	few	TGTGCCAGCAGCTCGGGCGGGCCCCACTCCTACGAGCAGTACTTC	CASSSGGPHSYEQYF
TRBJ2-1	TRBV20-1	NA	NA	TGCAGTGCGCAACGGGGGAATGAGCAGTTCTTC	CSAQRGNEQFF
TRBJ2-1	TRBV7-8	NA	NA	TGTGCCAGCAGTCGCGGGCAATCCCCTACTGAGCAGTTCTTC	CASSRGQSPTEQFF
TRBJ2-3	TRBV2	TRBD2	NA	TGTGCCAGCAGTGTCCTAGCGGGGCGGTCTAGCACAGATACGCAGTATTTT	CASSVLAGRSSTDTQYF
TRBJ2-7	TRBV4-3	TRBD1	NA	TGCGCCAGCAGCCAACAGGACAGGGGGGCCTACGAGCAGTACTTC	CASSQQDRGAYEQYF
TRBJ2-6	TRBV18	TRBD2	NA	TGTGCCAGCTCACCAGCGGGAGGCTATTCTGGGGCCAACGTCCTGACTTTC	CASSPAGGYSGANVLTF
TRBJ2-7	TRBV14	NA	NA	TGTGCCAGCAGCCACCAGCTAACGGGCGAGCAGTACTTC	CASSHQLTGEQYF
TRBJ1-1	TRBV30	NA	NA	TGTGCCTGGAGTGTACGGAGCAGGAACACTGAAGCTTTCTTT	CAWSVRSRNTEAFF
TRBJ1-5	TRBV28	NA	NA	TGTGCCAGCAGTTCCCAGGGACACCGGCAGCCCCAGCATTTT	CASSSQGHRQPQHF
TRBJ2-1	TRBV7-3	TRBD2	NA	TGTGCCAGCAGCTTAACGCCGGGGGGGATGTATGAGCAGTTCTTC	CASSLTPGGMYEQFF
TRBJ1-3	TRBV5-1	NA	few	TGCGCCAGCAGCTCACAACCGGACAGCCGAAACACCATATATTTT	CASSSQPDSRNTIYF